Below are 6 T cell receptor beta chains sequenced from a single sample in a study of beta chain features in type 1 diabetes. The isolated RNA, all of it, was reverse transcribed, so expressed TCRB transcripts were what got sequenced. Only in-frame clones appear in the TCRdb table, and some are missing; sequencing was by immunoSEQ multiplex PCR. The sample includes 350,000 to 450,000 clones, 14% of them seen just once. The sample was naive CD4+ T cells from blood. All receptors derive from a man in his thirties or forties in good health.

This chain links TRBV15 with TRBJ2-6; D remains ambiguous. The germline V and J ends were trimmed by 4 bases and 3 bases, with 10 bases remaining between them. This CDR3 is built from 15 residues. Germline V gives CDR1 LNHNV, CDR2 YYDKDF (reference sequence). The CDR3 DNA follows: TGTGCCACCAGCAACCCTCGGCGTGGGGCCAACGTCCTGACTTTC. It yields the protein CATSNPRRGANVLTF. Looking up the rest from reference TRBV15 and TRBJ2-6 gives the full variable domain: DAMVIQNPRYQVTQFGKPVTLSCSQTLNHNVMYWYQQKSSQAPKLLFHYYDKDFNNEADTPDNFQSRRPNTSFCFLDIRSPGLGDTAMYLCATSNPRRGANVLTFGAGSRLTVL.

This chain links TRBV14 with TRBJ2-1; 7 positions match TRBD2. The length of the CDR3 is 13 residues. V was pared by 5 bases and J by 8 bases, with 6 bases of the junction left unmatched. The germline V gene has CDR1 SGHDN and CDR2 FVKESK. For the CDR3, the DNA is TGTGCCAGCAGCGAACTAGGGAGGGATGAGCAGTTCTTC. Protein product: CASSELGRDEQFF. Full variable domain (rest looked up from reference TRBV14 and TRBJ2-1): EAGVTQFPSHSVIEKGQTVTLRCDPISGHDNLYWYRRVMGKEIKFLLHFVKESKQDESGMPNNRFLAERTGGTYSTLKVQPAELEDSGVYFCASSELGRDEQFFGPGTRLTVL.

The V and J genes are TRBV19 and TRBJ2-3, with D maybe TRBD2 (6 bases). The CDR3 is 12 residues long. The germline V gene has CDR1 LNHDA and CDR2 SQIVND (reference sequence). Between the trimmed V and J ends, which lost 5 bases and 4 bases, there was a span of 7 bases. CDR3 in amino acids: CASSQRADTQYF. The CDR3 region has the DNA TGTGCCAGTAGTCAGCGGGCAGATACGCAGTATTTT.

This clone has a count of ten or more. This sequence joins TRBV18 and TRBJ2-6; D is unresolved. Trimming cost V 4 bases and J 1 base, with 5 bases left between them. This CDR3 region has 14 residues. Germline CDR1 reads KGHSH; CDR2 reads LQKENI. The CDR3 here is CASSQGSGANVLTF. The CDR3 coding sequence is TGTGCCAGCTCACAGGGATCTGGGGCCAACGTCCTGACTTTC.

The V gene is TRBV5-4, the J gene TRBJ2-3, with 8 bases identical to TRBD1. V dropped 3 bases and J dropped 3; count of bases not matched to a gene: 6. CDR3 length: 15 amino acids. CDR1 and CDR2 from the germline V gene are SGHNT and YYREEE (reference sequence). CDR3 sequence (DNA): TGTGCCAGCAGCTCCCCAGGGGGCATAACAGATACGCAGTATTTT. It specifies CASSSPGGITDTQYF.

The sample holds a few counts of this clone. The rearrangement joins TRBV30 to TRBJ2-3; D unresolved. Per the germline V gene, CDR1 is GTSNPN and CDR2 is SVGIG (reference sequence). The CDR3 is made up of 14 amino acids. With 0 bases removed from V and 5 bases from J, the gap between germline ends came to 12 bases. The CDR3 here is CAWSVVLAKDTQYF. The CDR3 DNA reads TGTGCCTGGAGTGTAGTATTAGCTAAAGATACGCAGTATTTT.